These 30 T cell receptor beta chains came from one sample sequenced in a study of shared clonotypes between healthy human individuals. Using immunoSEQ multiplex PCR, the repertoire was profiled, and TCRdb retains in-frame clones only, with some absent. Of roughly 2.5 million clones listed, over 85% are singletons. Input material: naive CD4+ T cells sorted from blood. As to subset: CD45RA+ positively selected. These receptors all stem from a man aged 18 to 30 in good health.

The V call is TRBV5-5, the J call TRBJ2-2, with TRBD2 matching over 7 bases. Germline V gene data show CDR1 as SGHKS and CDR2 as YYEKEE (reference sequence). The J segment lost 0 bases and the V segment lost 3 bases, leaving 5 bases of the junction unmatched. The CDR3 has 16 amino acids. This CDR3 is CASSSSSGPNTGELFF. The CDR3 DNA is TGTGCCAGCAGCTCCTCTAGCGGCCCGAACACCGGGGAGCTGTTTTTT.

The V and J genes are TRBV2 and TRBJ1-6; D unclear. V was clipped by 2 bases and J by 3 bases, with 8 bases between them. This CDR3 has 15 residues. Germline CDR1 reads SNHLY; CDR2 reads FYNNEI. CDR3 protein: CASSEFGIYNSPLHF. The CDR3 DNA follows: TGTGCCAGCAGTGAATTCGGGATCTATAATTCACCCCTCCACTTT.

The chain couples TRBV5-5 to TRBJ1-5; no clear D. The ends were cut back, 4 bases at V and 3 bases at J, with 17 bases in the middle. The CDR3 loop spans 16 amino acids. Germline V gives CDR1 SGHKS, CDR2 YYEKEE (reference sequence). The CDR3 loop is CASSLRYNGPNQPQHF. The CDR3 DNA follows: TGTGCCAGCAGCCTACGGTACAACGGCCCCAATCAGCCCCAGCATTTT.

The CDR3 DNA follows: TGTGCCAGCAGCCTAAGGGCCGGGACTGGCAGAGATACGCAGTATTTT. Protein: CASSLRAGTGRDTQYF. The chain carries TRBV7-2 and TRBJ2-3, with D perhaps TRBD2 (6 bases). V gave up 5 bases and J gave up 5 bases, with 20 bases separating them. The CDR3 runs to 16 residues. CDR1 SGHTA and CDR2 FQGNSA come from the germline V gene.

In DNA form, the CDR3 reads TGTGCCTGGGGGAGGTTTCGCTACGAGCAGTACTTC. As protein: CAWGRFRYEQYF. The chain employs TRBV30 and TRBJ2-7; TRBD2 is a possible D gene (6 bases). V dropped 5 bases and J dropped 3 bases, with 11 bases sitting between them. Germline assignment: CDR1 GTSNPN and CDR2 SVGIG (reference sequence). The CDR3 loop spans 12 amino acids.

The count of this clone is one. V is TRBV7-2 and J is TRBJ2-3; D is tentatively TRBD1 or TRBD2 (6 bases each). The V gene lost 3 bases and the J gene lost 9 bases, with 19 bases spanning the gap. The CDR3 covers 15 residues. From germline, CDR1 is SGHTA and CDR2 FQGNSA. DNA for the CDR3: TGTGCCAGCAGCTTGCATGCCGGGGGCCTTACGACGCAGTATTTT. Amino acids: CASSLHAGGLTTQYF.

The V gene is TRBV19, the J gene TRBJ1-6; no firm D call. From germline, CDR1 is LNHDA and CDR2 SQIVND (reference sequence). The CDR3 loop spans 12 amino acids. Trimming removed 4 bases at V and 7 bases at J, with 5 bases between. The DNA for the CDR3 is TGTGCCAGTAGTACACCGAATTCACCCCTCCACTTT. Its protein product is CASSTPNSPLHF.

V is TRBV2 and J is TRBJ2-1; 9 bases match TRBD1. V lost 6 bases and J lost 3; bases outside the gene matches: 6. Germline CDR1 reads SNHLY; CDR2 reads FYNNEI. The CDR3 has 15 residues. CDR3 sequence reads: CASSQTDRGYNEQFF. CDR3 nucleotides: TGTGCCAGCAGCCAAACGGACAGGGGCTACAATGAGCAGTTCTTC. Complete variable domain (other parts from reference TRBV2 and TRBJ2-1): EPEVTQTPSHQVTQMGQEVILRCVPISNHLYFYWYRQILGQKVEFLVSFYNNEISEKSEIFDDQFSVERPDGSNFTLKIRSTKLEDSAMYFCASSQTDRGYNEQFFGPGTRLTVL.

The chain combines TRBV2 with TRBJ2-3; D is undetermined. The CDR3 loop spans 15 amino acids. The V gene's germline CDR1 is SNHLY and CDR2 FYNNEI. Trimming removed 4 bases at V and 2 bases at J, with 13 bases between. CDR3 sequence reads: CASSVIEVSTDTQYF. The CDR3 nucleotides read TGTGCCAGCAGTGTAATTGAAGTCTCCACAGATACGCAGTATTTT.

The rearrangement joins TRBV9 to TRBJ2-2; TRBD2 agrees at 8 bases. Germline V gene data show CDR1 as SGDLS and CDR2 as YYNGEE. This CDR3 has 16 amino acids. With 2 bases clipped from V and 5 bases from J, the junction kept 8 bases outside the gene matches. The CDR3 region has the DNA TGTGCCAGCAGCGTCTTTGGTAGCGGGGTTACCGGGGAGCTGTTTTTT. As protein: CASSVFGSGVTGELFF.

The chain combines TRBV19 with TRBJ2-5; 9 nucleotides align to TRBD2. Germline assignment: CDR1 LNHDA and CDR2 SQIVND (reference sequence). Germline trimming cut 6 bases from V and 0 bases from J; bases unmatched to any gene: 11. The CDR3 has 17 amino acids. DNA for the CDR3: TGTGCCAGTAGCCAGGCCAGAGGACTAGCGAACCAAGAGACCCAGTACTTC. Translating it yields CASSQARGLANQETQYF.

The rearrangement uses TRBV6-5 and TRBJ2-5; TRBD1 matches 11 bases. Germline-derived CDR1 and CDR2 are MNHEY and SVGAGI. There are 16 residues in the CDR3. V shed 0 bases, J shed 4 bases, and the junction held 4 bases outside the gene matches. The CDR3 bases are TGTGCCAGCAGTTACTCTTCGGGACAGGGGGTAGAGACCCAGTACTTC. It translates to CASSYSSGQGVETQYF.

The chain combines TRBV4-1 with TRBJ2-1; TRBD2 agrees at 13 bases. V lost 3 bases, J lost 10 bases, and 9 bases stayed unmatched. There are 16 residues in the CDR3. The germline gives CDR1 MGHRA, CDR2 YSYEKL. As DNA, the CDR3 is TGCGCCAGCAGCCAGGGCGGACTAGCGGGAGTAGGGGAGCAGTTCTTC. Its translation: CASSQGGLAGVGEQFF.

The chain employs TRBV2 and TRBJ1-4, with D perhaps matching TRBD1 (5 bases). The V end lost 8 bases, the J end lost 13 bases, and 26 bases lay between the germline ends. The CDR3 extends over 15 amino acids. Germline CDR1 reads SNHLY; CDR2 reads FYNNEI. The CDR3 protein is CASAPEEIMKRGLFF. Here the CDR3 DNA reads TGTGCCAGCGCTCCGGAGGAAATAATGAAAAGGGGACTGTTTTTT.

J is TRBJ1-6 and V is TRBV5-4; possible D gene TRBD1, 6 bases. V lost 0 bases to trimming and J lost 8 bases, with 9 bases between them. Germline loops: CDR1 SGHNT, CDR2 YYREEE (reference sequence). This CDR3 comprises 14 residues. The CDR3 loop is CASSLGRGDSPLHF. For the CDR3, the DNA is TGTGCCAGCAGCTTGGGCAGGGGCGATTCACCCCTCCACTTT.

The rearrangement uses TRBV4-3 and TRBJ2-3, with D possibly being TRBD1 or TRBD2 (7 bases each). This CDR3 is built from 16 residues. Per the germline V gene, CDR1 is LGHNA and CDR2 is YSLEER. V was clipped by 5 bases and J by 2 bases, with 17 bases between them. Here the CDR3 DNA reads TGCGCCAGCAGCAGGCGGGGGACAGTATTCACAGATACGCAGTATTTT. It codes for CASSRRGTVFTDTQYF.

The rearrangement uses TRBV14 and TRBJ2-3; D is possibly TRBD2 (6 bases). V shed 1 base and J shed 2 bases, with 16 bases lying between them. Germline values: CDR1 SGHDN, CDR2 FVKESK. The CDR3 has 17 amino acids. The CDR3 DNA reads TGTGCCAGCAGCCAAGTCAGCTCTAGCGAACCCACAGATACGCAGTATTTT. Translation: CASSQVSSSEPTDTQYF.

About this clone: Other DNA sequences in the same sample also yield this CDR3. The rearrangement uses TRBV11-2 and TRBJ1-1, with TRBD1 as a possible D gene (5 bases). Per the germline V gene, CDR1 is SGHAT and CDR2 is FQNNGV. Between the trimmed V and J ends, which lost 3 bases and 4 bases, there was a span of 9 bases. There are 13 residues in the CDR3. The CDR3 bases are TGTGCCAGCAGCTTTAGGCAGGGCACTGAAGCTTTCTTT. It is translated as CASSFRQGTEAFF. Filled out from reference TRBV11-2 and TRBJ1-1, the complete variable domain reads EAGVAQSPRYKIIEKRQSVAFWCNPISGHATLYWYQQILGQGPKLLIQFQNNGVVDDSQLPKDRFSAERLKGVDSTLKIQPAKLEDSAVYLCASSFRQGTEAFFGQGTRLTVV.

This CDR3 is CASSLGTSLPIQYF. DNA of the CDR3: TGTGCCAGCAGCCTGGGCACGTCGCTTCCCATTCAGTACTTC. The chain uses TRBV7-9 and TRBJ2-4, with unresolved D. Trimming removed 5 bases from V and 9 bases from J, with 17 bases in between. The CDR3 extends over 14 amino acids. Germline values: CDR1 SEHNR, CDR2 FQNEAQ (reference sequence).

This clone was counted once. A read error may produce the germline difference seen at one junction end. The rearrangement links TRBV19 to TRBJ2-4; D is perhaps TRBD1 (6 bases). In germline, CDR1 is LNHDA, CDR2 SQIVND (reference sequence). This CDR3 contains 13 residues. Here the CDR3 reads CASSSRDKDIQYF. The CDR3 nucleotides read TGTGCCAGTAGTAGCCGGGACAAAGACATTCAGTACTTC.

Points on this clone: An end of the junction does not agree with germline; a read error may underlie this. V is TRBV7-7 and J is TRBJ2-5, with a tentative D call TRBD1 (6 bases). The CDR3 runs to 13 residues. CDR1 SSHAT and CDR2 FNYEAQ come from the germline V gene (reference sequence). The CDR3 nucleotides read TGTGCTAGCAGCCCACAGGGCCTCCATGCCCAGTACTTC. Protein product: CASSPQGLHAQYF. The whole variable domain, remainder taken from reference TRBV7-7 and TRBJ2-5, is GAGVSQSPRYKVTKRGQDVTLRCDPISSHATLYWYQQALGQGPEFLTYFNYEAQPDKSGLPSDRFSAERPEGSISTLTIQRTEQRDSAMYRCASSPQGLHAQYFGPGTRLLVL.

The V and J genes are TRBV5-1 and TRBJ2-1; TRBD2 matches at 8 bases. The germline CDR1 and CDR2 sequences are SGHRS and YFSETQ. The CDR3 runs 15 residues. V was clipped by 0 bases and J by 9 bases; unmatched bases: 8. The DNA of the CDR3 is TGCGCCAGCAGCTTGGGCGGGAGGCGTCGAGGTGAGCAGTTCTTC. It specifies CASSLGGRRRGEQFF.

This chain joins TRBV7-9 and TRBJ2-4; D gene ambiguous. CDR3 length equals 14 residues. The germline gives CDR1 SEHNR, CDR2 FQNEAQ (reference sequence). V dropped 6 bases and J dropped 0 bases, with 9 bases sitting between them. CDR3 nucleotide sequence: TGTGCCAGCAGTGAGATTACAGCCAAAAACATTCAGTACTTC. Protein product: CASSEITAKNIQYF.

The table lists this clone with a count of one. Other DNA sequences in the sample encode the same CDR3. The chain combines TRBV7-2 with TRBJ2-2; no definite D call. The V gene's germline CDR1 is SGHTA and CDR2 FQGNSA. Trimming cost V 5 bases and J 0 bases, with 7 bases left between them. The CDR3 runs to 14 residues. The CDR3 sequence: CASSPDSNTGELFF. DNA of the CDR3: TGTGCCAGCAGCCCAGACTCGAACACCGGGGAGCTGTTTTTT. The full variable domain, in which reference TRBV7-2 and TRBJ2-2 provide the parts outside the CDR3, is GAGVSQSPSNKVTEKGKDVELRCDPISGHTALYWYRQSLGQGLEFLIYFQGNSAPDKSGLPSDRFSAERTGGSVSTLTIQRTQQEDSAVYLCASSPDSNTGELFFGEGSRLTVL.

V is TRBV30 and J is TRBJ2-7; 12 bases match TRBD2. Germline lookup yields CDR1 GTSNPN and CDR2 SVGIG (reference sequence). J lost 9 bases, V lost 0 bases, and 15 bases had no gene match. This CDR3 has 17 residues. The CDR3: CAWSVERTSGALRGQYF. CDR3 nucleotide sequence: TGTGCCTGGAGTGTAGAGAGGACTAGCGGGGCTCTACGTGGGCAGTACTTC.

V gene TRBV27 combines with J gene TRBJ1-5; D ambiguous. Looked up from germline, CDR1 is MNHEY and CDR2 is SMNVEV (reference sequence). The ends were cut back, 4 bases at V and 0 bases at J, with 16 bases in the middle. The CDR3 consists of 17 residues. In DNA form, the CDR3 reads TGTGCCAGCAGTTCAAGAGCCACACTTTATAGCAATCAGCCCCAGCATTTT. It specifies CASSSRATLYSNQPQHF.

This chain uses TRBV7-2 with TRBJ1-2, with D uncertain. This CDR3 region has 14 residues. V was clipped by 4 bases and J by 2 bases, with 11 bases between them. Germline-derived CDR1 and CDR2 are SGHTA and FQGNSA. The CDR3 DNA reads TGTGCCAGCAGCTCGAGGCCCCTAAACTATGGCTACACCTTC. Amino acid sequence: CASSSRPLNYGYTF.

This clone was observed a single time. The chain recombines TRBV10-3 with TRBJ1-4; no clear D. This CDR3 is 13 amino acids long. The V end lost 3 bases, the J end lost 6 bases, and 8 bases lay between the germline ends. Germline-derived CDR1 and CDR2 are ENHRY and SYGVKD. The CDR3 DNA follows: TGTGCCATCAGTGACAGGAGGGATGAAAAACTGTTTTTT. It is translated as CAISDRRDEKLFF.

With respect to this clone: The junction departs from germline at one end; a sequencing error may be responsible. The CDR3 nucleotides are TGTGCTAGCAGCTTAGCCACCAGGTCCGACGAGCAGTACTTC. This gives the protein CASSLATRSDEQYF. The chain carries TRBV7-7 and TRBJ2-5; D uncertain. Near its end, the DNA agrees better with TRBJ2-7, so the J call may be wrong. Looked up from germline, CDR1 is SSHAT and CDR2 is FNYEAQ (reference sequence). The CDR3 is made up of 14 amino acids.

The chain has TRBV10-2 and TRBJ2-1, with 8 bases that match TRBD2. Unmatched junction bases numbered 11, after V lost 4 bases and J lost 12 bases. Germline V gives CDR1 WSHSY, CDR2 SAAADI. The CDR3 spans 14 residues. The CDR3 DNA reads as TGCGCCAGCAGTGGATTAGAGCGGGAGCTTAGGCAGTTCTTC. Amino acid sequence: CASSGLERELRQFF.